These 9 T cell receptor beta chains were all obtained from the same sample, sequenced in a study of metastatic and nonmetastatic thyroid tumors (TCRdb year 2020). To prepare the library, PCR was applied. Data came from an Illumina HiSeq 4000. The public reads were reprocessed in TCRdb via fastp at Q25 and MiXCR, keeping in-frame beta chains. The sample table records roughly 25,000 clones; 20% to 25% of these occur just once. Clones ranked in the top ten supply 25% to 30% of the sample. No patient had received any treatment before thyroid surgery. The sample was blood. These receptors came from a male donor with papillary thyroid cancer or a benign thyroid nodule (not recorded which). Some clones in this sample may be carry-over from other donors' samples.

This clone was detected many times. This chain links TRBV4-1 with TRBJ1-6; no reliable D call. This CDR3 is 16 amino acids long. V was shortened by 4 bases and J by 8 bases, with 18 bases between the two germline ends. Per germline, CDR1 MGHRA and CDR2 YSYEKL. CDR3 residues: CASSPPDRTADSPLHF. The CDR3 bases are TGCGCCAGCAGCCCTCCCGATCGGACGGCCGATTCACCCCTCCACTTT.

This clone was observed many times. The genes are TRBV7-6 and TRBJ1-4, with TRBD1 as a possible D gene (6 bases). The CDR3 covers 18 residues. CDR1 and CDR2 from the germline V gene are SGHVS and FNYEAQ. Trimming left V 4 bases short and J 7 bases short, with 25 bases between. The CDR3 here is CASSWSGGPGGGGEKLFF. In DNA form, the CDR3 reads TGTGCCAGCAGCTGGTCGGGGGGGCCGGGCGGAGGGGGTGAAAAACTGTTTTTT.

This clone was counted ten times or more. A much larger clone sits a single nucleotide away, making a read error possible. The rearrangement uses TRBV20-1 and TRBJ1-2; D not resolved. Germline-derived CDR1 and CDR2 are DFQATT and SNEGSKA (reference sequence). The CDR3 has 14 amino acids. CDR3 region: CSVRGSGEDYGYTF. DNA of the CDR3: TGCAGTGTTAGAGGATCTGGGGAGGACTATGGCTACACCTTC.

This clone has ten or more counts. V gene TRBV6-1 combines with J gene TRBJ2-2, with a tentative D call TRBD1 (5 bases). With 7 bases removed from V and 0 bases from J, the gap between germline ends came to 9 bases. CDR3 length equals 14 residues. The germline V gene encodes CDR1 MNHNS and CDR2 SASEGT. The CDR3 spells CASTDSPNTGELFF. The CDR3 coding sequence is TGTGCCAGCACCGACAGTCCGAACACCGGGGAGCTGTTTTTT.

The sample holds many counts of this clone. The chain recombines TRBV20-1 with TRBJ2-1; unclear D gene. The germline V gene encodes CDR1 DFQATT and CDR2 SNEGSKA (reference sequence). Trimming shortened V by 0 bases and J by 3 bases, and 12 bases separated the two germline ends. The CDR3 sequence is 15 residues long. The CDR3 sequence is CSARDLPASYNEQFF. The CDR3 coding sequence is TGCAGTGCTAGAGATCTCCCCGCCAGCTACAATGAGCAGTTCTTC.

In this sample, this clone is medium-sized. The chain has TRBV5-1 and TRBJ2-7; tentative D call: TRBD2 (6 bases). V shed 4 bases and J shed 1 base, with 21 bases lying between them. In germline, CDR1 is SGHRS, CDR2 YFSETQ. The CDR3 covers 17 residues. CDR3 nucleotides: TGCGCCAGCAGCCAATGGGGGGAGGTCTCCCTATCCTACGAGCAGTACTTC. It codes for CASSQWGEVSLSYEQYF.

About this clone: One junction end does not reproduce the germline sequence, and a read error may be involved. The chain recombines TRBV18 with TRBJ2-1; D might be TRBD2 (5 bases). The CDR3 has 14 residues. Germline V gene sequence: CDR1 KGHSH, CDR2 LQKENI. CDR3 nucleotide sequence: TGTGCCAGCTCCCAACCCCGGGGTGACAATGCGCAGTTCTTC. Amino acids: CASSQPRGDNAQFF.

A single count supports this clone. The rearrangement links TRBV11-3 to TRBJ1-2; no firm D call. This CDR3 contains 12 residues. Germline V lookup: CDR1 SGHNT, CDR2 YENEEA. Trimming shortened V by 4 bases and J by 8 bases, and 11 bases separated the two germline ends. CDR3 loop: CASSSLREGYTF. CDR3 bases: TGTGCCAGCAGCTCACTCCGGGAGGGCTACACCTTC.

In the case of this clone: Since the CDR3 does not end with the conserved phenylalanine or tryptophan, this likely comes from a read error. The chain has TRBV5-6 and TRBJ2-7; maybe TRBD2 (5 bases). With 4 bases removed from V and 4 bases from J, the gap between germline ends came to 15 bases. Germline lookup yields CDR1 SGHDT and CDR2 YYEEEE. The CDR3 has 14 residues. CDR3 sequence: CASSPGWGLYEQYL. Written as DNA, the CDR3 is TGTGCCAGCAGCCCGGGGTGGGGTCTTTACGAGCAGTACCTC.